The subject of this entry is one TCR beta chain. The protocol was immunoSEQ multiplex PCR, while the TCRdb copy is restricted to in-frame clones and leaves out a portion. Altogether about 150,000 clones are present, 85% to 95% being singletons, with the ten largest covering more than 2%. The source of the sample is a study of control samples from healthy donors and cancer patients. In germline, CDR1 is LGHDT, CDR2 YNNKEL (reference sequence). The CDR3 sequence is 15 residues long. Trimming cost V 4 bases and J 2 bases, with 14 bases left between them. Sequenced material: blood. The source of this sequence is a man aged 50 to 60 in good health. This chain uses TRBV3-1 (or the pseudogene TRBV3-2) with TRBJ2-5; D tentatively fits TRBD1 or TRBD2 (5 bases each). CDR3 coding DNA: TGTGCCAGCAGCCCCAACCCGGGACGTCAAGAGACCCAGTACTTC. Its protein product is CASSPNPGRQETQYF.